One and the same sample provided the 28 T cell receptor beta chains below, sequenced in a study of CD8 T cells in Susac syndrome. Random hexamers were used to reverse transcribe the RNA input (0.5 to 1 ug). TCRdb fed the immunoSEQ multiplex PCR reads into MiXCR, producing one record per CDR3 protein. The table lists roughly 200,000 distinct CDR3 sequences, 95% of them singletons. The specimen sequenced was CD4+ T cells from PBMCs. All receptors derive from a human donor with multiple sclerosis.

This chain links TRBV20-1 with TRBJ2-2, with D tentatively TRBD2 (7 bases). The CDR3 totals 14 residues. The germline V and J ends were trimmed by 6 bases and 4 bases, with 15 bases remaining between them. Per the germline V gene, CDR1 is DFQATT and CDR2 is SNEGSKA (reference sequence). CDR3 in amino acids: CSALQGGFTGELFF. The CDR3 DNA is TGCAGTGCCTTACAGGGAGGGTTCACCGGGGAGCTGTTTTTT.

The chain employs TRBV7-6 and TRBJ1-1; 8 nucleotides match TRBD1. After removal of 2 bases from V and 1 base from J, the junction contained 9 bases not matched to a gene. Germline V gene lookup returns CDR1 SGHVS and CDR2 FNYEAQ. The CDR3 contains 17 residues. CDR3 in amino acids: CASSLPDLDRANTEAFF. The CDR3 DNA reads as TGTGCCAGCAGCTTACCCGACCTGGACAGGGCGAACACTGAAGCTTTCTTT.

The rearrangement links TRBV29-1 to TRBJ2-1, with 7 bases that match TRBD1. Looked up from germline, CDR1 is SQVTM and CDR2 is ANQGSEA. The ends lost 8 bases at V and 4 bases at J; junction bases unmatched: 11. The CDR3 is made up of 14 amino acids. The CDR3 sequence is CSSRRDRKYNEQFF. For the CDR3, the DNA is TGCAGCTCTCGCCGGGACAGAAAGTACAATGAGCAGTTCTTC.

This clonotype was observed a few times. The chain is built from TRBV12-3 or TRBV12-4 and TRBJ2-7; D unresolved. This CDR3 is 13 amino acids long. V was cut by 5 bases and J by 3 bases, with 11 bases left in between. CDR3 residues: CASSGLGYYEQYF. CDR3 sequence (DNA): TGTGCCAGCAGTGGGCTGGGATACTACGAGCAGTACTTC.

V is TRBV20-1 and J is TRBJ2-7, with TRBD2 matching 7 bases. The length of the CDR3 is 14 residues. From germline, CDR1 is DFQATT and CDR2 SNEGSKA (reference sequence). Losses at the gene ends were 5 bases for V and 5 bases for J; bases not matched to a gene: 12. The CDR3 protein is CSASRGGTVDEQYF. DNA of the CDR3: TGCAGTGCTTCCCGCGGGGGAACTGTTGACGAGCAGTACTTC.

Concerning this clonotype itself: Germline and junction disagree at one end, which may indicate a read error. The chain links TRBV7-7 to TRBJ2-2, with no clear D. Looked up from germline, CDR1 is SSHAT and CDR2 is FNYEAQ (reference sequence). The CDR3 spans 15 residues. CDR3 DNA sequence: TGTGCTAGCAGCGTGACGGCCGCGAACACCGGGGAGCTGTTTTTT. Protein sequence: CASSVTAANTGELFF.

The rearrangement uses TRBV28 and TRBJ1-2; 7 nucleotides agree with TRBD1. The CDR3 length is 13 residues. CDR1 and CDR2 from the germline V gene are MDHEN and SYDVKM. Trimming cost V 7 bases and J 7 bases; bases outside gene matches: 9. The CDR3 sequence: CASTTGTVSGYTF. The CDR3 DNA sequence: TGTGCCAGCACAACCGGGACAGTAAGTGGCTACACCTTC.

The chain joins TRBV28 to TRBJ2-5; either TRBD1 or TRBD2 may supply D (5 bases each). CDR3 length equals 17 residues. The V and J ends lost 6 bases and 1 base respectively, with 21 bases between them. Germline loops: CDR1 MDHEN, CDR2 SYDVKM. The CDR3 nucleotides read TGTGCCAGCAGCTCCCCCTCGGCAGGGACCTTCCAAGAGACCCAGTACTTC. Translating it yields CASSSPSAGTFQETQYF. Full variable domain (missing parts from reference TRBV28 and TRBJ2-5): DVKVTQSSRYLVKRTGEKVFLECVQDMDHENMFWYRQDPGLGLRLIYFSYDVKMKEKGDIPEGYSVSREKKERFSLILESASTNQTSMYLCASSSPSAGTFQETQYFGPGTRLLVL.

J is TRBJ1-1 and V is TRBV3-1; 8 bases match TRBD1. Germline values: CDR1 LGHDT, CDR2 YNNKEL (reference sequence). V was clipped by 0 bases and J by 3 bases; unmatched bases: 3. The CDR3 is 15 residues long. CDR3 residues: CASSQEMDRDTEAFF. DNA for the CDR3: TGTGCCAGCAGCCAAGAAATGGACAGGGACACTGAAGCTTTCTTT.

The V and J genes are TRBV4-3 and TRBJ1-2; D is unresolved. Trimming pared 0 bases from V and 1 base from J, leaving 9 bases between. The CDR3 has 15 amino acids. Per germline, CDR1 LGHNA and CDR2 YSLEER. The DNA for the CDR3 is TGCGCCAGCAGCCAAGAGTTAGGCCTTAACTATGGCTACACCTTC. It encodes CASSQELGLNYGYTF.

The rearrangement uses TRBV20-1 and TRBJ2-7; D unresolved. Germline V CDR1 and CDR2: DFQATT, SNEGSKA (reference sequence). This CDR3 contains 12 residues. Trimming took 3 bases from V and 2 from J, leaving 8 bases between them. Here the CDR3 DNA reads TGCAGTGCTAGGGAAAACACCTACGAGCAGTACTTC. This translates into CSARENTYEQYF.

The rearrangement joins TRBV3-1 to TRBJ1-5; perhaps TRBD1 as D (5 bases). The V and J ends lost 8 bases and 5 bases respectively, with 13 bases between them. CDR3 size: 13 residues. Germline lookup yields CDR1 LGHDT and CDR2 YNNKEL (reference sequence). The CDR3 region is CASGRGGDQPQHF. In nucleotides, the CDR3 is TGTGCCAGCGGCCGGGGAGGGGATCAGCCCCAGCATTTT.

The chain links TRBV29-1 to TRBJ2-1, with D perhaps matching TRBD2 (6 bases). The V gene lost 5 bases and the J gene lost 2 bases, with 16 bases spanning the gap. CDR1 is SQVTM, CDR2 ANQGSEA, per germline. The CDR3 runs 15 residues. The CDR3 is CSVPPSAGPYNEQFF. The CDR3 coding sequence is TGCAGCGTTCCTCCCTCGGCGGGGCCCTACAATGAGCAGTTCTTC.

This sequence joins TRBV5-1 and TRBJ2-5; TRBD2 matches at 8 bases. CDR1 SGHRS and CDR2 YFSETQ come from the germline V gene. J gave up 4 bases and V 9 bases, and 11 bases lay outside the gene matches. This CDR3 has 14 residues. CDR3 loop: CATSSAGGGETQYF. In nucleotides, the CDR3 is TGCGCCACCTCAAGCGCGGGGGGTGGAGAGACCCAGTACTTC.

This clonotype was seen a single time. The rearrangement joins TRBV2 to TRBJ2-3; 10 positions agree with TRBD1. This CDR3 is 14 amino acids long. The junction had 1 base not matched to a gene; V was cut back by 4 bases and J by 3 bases. In germline, CDR1 is SNHLY, CDR2 FYNNEI. This CDR3 reads CASSGDRGTDTQYF. The DNA for the CDR3 is TGTGCCAGCAGTGGGGACAGGGGTACAGATACGCAGTATTTT.

V and J are TRBV5-4 and TRBJ2-3; TRBD2 matches at 10 bases. This CDR3 has 15 residues. The V segment lost 4 bases and the J segment 7 bases; nucleotides outside the gene matches: 9. Per germline, CDR1 SGHNT and CDR2 YYREEE (reference sequence). CDR3 in amino acids: CASSPGGSGGYTQYF. The CDR3 nucleotides are TGTGCCAGCAGCCCCGGGGGTAGCGGGGGGTATACGCAGTATTTT. Drawing the rest from reference TRBV5-4 and TRBJ2-3, the complete variable domain is ETGVTQSPTHLIKTRGQQVTLRCSSQSGHNTVSWYQQALGQGPQFIFQYYREEENGRGNFPPRFSGLQFPNYSSELNVNALELDDSALYLCASSPGGSGGYTQYFGPGTRLTVL.

The CDR3 sequence is CSAPSGGSSYNEQFF. DNA for the CDR3: TGCAGTGCTCCTAGCGGGGGGAGCTCCTACAATGAGCAGTTCTTC. The J gene is TRBJ2-1, the V gene TRBV20-1, with 11 bases aligning to TRBD2. Losses at the gene ends were 5 bases for V and 0 bases for J; bases not matched to a gene: 3. Germline assignment: CDR1 DFQATT and CDR2 SNEGSKA (reference sequence). The CDR3 loop spans 15 amino acids.

The chain links TRBV12-3 or TRBV12-4 to TRBJ1-5, with D possibly being TRBD1 (6 bases). V was cut by 6 bases and J by 7 bases, with 16 bases left in between. This CDR3 region has 14 residues. CDR3 nucleotides: TGTGCCAGCAGAAGTCAACAGGGCGGGCAGCCCCAGCATTTT. The encoded protein is CASRSQQGGQPQHF.

The chain has TRBV4-1 and TRBJ1-2; 11 nucleotides agree with TRBD1. The V gene's germline CDR1 is MGHRA and CDR2 YSYEKL. V lost 3 bases to trimming and J lost 7 bases; unmatched junction nucleotides: 10. The CDR3 is 16 residues long. The CDR3 DNA sequence: TGCGCCAGCAGCCACTTACGGGACAGGGGGATCGGTGGCTACACCTTC. Translation gives CASSHLRDRGIGGYTF.

The chain carries TRBV7-9 and TRBJ1-6; 9 bases are a match to TRBD1. The CDR3 has 15 amino acids. Germline CDR1 reads SEHNR; CDR2 reads FQNEAQ (reference sequence). V dropped 3 bases and J dropped 10; count of bases not matched to a gene: 7. CDR3 DNA sequence: TGTGCCAGCAGCTTGCCGGGACAGGGAGGCTCACCCCTCCACTTT. It yields the protein CASSLPGQGGSPLHF. Complete variable domain (other parts from reference TRBV7-9 and TRBJ1-6): DTGVSQNPRHKITKRGQNVTFRCDPISEHNRLYWYRQTLGQGPEFLTYFQNEAQLEKSRLLSDRFSAERPKGSFSTLEIQRTEQGDSAMYLCASSLPGQGGSPLHFGNGTRLTVT.

The V gene is TRBV10-3, the J gene TRBJ2-3; D may be TRBD1 (5 bases). V lost 10 bases, J lost 1 base, and 15 bases lay in between. Germline V lookup: CDR1 ENHRY, CDR2 SYGVKD. The CDR3 contains 14 residues. As DNA, the CDR3 is TGTGCCACGTCTAGGGGCTGGGGCACAGATACGCAGTATTTT. Its protein is CATSRGWGTDTQYF.

The gene calls are TRBV6-5 and TRBJ1-2; TRBD1 is a possible D gene (5 bases). Germline V lookup: CDR1 MNHEY, CDR2 SVGAGI. This CDR3 is built from 13 residues. The germline V and J ends were trimmed by 0 bases and 6 bases, with 8 bases remaining between them. DNA of the CDR3: TGTGCCAGCAGTTACTCGGGGGTGAATGGCTACACCTTC. Amino acids: CASSYSGVNGYTF.

The table lists this clonotype with a count of one. This chain links TRBV6-6 with TRBJ2-1; TRBD1 agrees at 7 bases. The ends lost 5 bases at V and 9 bases at J; junction bases unmatched: 7. This CDR3 spans 13 amino acids. From germline, CDR1 is MNHNY and CDR2 SVGAGI (reference sequence). CDR3 region: CASSKIQGSEQFF. The CDR3 DNA follows: TGTGCCAGCAGTAAAATACAGGGGAGTGAGCAGTTCTTC.

The chain joins TRBV20-1 to TRBJ2-1, with 9 bases fitting TRBD2. Unmatched junction bases numbered 8, after V lost 3 bases and J lost 2 bases. The CDR3 totals 16 residues. Germline-derived CDR1 and CDR2 are DFQATT and SNEGSKA (reference sequence). The CDR3 region is CSARVGLARAYNEQFF. Written as DNA, the CDR3 is TGCAGTGCTAGGGTTGGACTAGCGAGGGCCTACAATGAGCAGTTCTTC.

The chain couples TRBV29-1 to TRBJ2-5; 7 bases are shared with TRBD1. This CDR3 region has 13 residues. Germline CDR1 SQVTM, CDR2 ANQGSEA. The ends lost 2 bases at V and 10 bases at J; junction bases unmatched: 10. This CDR3 is CSVERGEGARQYF. The DNA for the CDR3 is TGCAGCGTTGAAAGGGGCGAGGGGGCGCGCCAGTACTTC.

CDR3 nucleotide sequence: TGTGCCAGCAGCGTAGGAGACAGGTTTAACACTGAAGCTTTCTTT. It yields the protein CASSVGDRFNTEAFF. The V call is TRBV9, the J call TRBJ1-1, with D tentatively TRBD1 (6 bases). V was clipped by 0 bases and J by 2 bases, with 11 bases between them. Looked up from germline, CDR1 is SGDLS and CDR2 is YYNGEE. The CDR3 length is 15 residues.

The chain recombines TRBV6-5 with TRBJ1-2; TRBD1 might be the D (5 bases). Germline V gene lookup returns CDR1 MNHEY and CDR2 SVGAGI. V was clipped by 3 bases and J by 3 bases, with 23 bases between them. The CDR3 is made up of 18 amino acids. The CDR3, as DNA: TGTGCCAGCAGTTATAGGTCCGTCTCGGCTACAGGCTACTATGGCTACACCTTC. Translated: CASSYRSVSATGYYGYTF.

The J gene is TRBJ2-2, the V gene TRBV29-1; D may match TRBD1 or TRBD2 (5 bases each). Looked up from germline, CDR1 is SQVTM and CDR2 is ANQGSEA. The CDR3 is made up of 12 amino acids. V was cut by 7 bases and J by 6 bases, with 12 bases left in between. The CDR3 DNA sequence: TGCAGCGGGGGGATGTCTTCCGGGGAGCTGTTTTTT. Residues: CSGGMSSGELFF.